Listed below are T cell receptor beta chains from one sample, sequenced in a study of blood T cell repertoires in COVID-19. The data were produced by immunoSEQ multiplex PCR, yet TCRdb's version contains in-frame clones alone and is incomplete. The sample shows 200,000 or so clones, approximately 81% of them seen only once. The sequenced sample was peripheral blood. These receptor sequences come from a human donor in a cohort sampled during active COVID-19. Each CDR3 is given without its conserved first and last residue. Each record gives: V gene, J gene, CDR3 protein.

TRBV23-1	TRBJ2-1	ASSQSVLGRGFYNEQF
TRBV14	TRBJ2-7	ASSSWSEQY
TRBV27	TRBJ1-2	ASSPRDTYGYT
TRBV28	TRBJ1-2	ASSSPPTGPNYGYT
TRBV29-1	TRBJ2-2	SVGLAANTGELF
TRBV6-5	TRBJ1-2	ASSYSTGENGYT
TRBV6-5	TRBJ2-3	ASKDRYSDTQY
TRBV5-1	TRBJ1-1	ASSLGSDWNTEAF
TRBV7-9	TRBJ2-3	ASSPLSTDTQY
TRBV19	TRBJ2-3	ASSTRGNTQY
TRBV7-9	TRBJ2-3	ASSIRTWLDTQY
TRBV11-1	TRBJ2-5	ASSLGGGANQETQY
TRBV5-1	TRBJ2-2	ASRILAEDTGELF
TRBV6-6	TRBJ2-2	ASSYLAGVGTGELF
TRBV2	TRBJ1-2	ASNGHRDDGYT
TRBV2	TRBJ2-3	ASRGAISTDTQY
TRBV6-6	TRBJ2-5	ASSYEMLGATQY
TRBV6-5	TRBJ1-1	ASRHLGGEAF
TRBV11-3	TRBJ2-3	ASSLRSQGYTDTQY
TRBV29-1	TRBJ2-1	SVSDRLYNEQF